A single sample is the source of the 20 T cell receptor beta chains below, sequenced in a study of T cells in Graves' hyperthyroidism and ophthalmopathy. Amplified regions were TCR beta CDR3 sequences from RNA transcripts. TCR CDR3 regions were first amplified by RT-PCR with HTBI primers. In TCRdb, the multiplex PCR reads were re-called with MiXCR into one record per CDR3 protein. Of 300,000 to 450,000 distinct CDR3 sequences listed, about 14% were seen once; the top ten hold 15% to 20%. Sequenced material: blood. All receptors come from a woman in her twenties or thirties with Graves' ophthalmopathy.

The table lists this clonotype with a count of one. A much larger clone differs by one base, so this may be a read error. V is TRBV2 and J is TRBJ1-3, with unresolved D. The CDR3 totals 14 residues. The germline CDR1 and CDR2 sequences are SNHLY and FYNNEI. CDR3 DNA sequence: TGTGCCAGCGAGAGACTGCCCTCTGGAAACACCACATATTTT. Translated: CASERLPSGNTTYF.

This clonotype was found many times. The chain has TRBV20-1 and TRBJ2-7; D tentatively reads TRBD1 or TRBD2 (6 bases each). Germline V gene lookup returns CDR1 DFQATT and CDR2 SNEGSKA (reference sequence). The CDR3 spans 13 residues. Trimming shortened V by 2 bases and J by 2 bases, and 10 bases separated the two germline ends. The CDR3 region is CSARPGAPYEQYF. As DNA, the CDR3 is TGCAGTGCTAGACCGGGGGCTCCCTACGAGCAGTACTTC.

This clonotype was counted a few times. A much larger clone differs from this one at a single base, so this may be a read error. A read error is likely, as this CDR3 ends without the conserved phenylalanine or tryptophan. The J gene is TRBJ2-7, the V gene TRBV28; D is uncertain. Trimming stripped 5 bases from V and 2 bases from J, with 7 bases between. Germline V lookup: CDR1 MDHEN, CDR2 SYDVKM. The CDR3 runs to 12 residues. CDR3 sequence: CASSLYTYEQYL. In nucleotides, the CDR3 is TGTGCCAGCAGTCTCTACACCTACGAGCAGTACCTC.

In its sample, this clonotype was seen many times. The CDR3 loop is CSADSYNEQFF. CDR3 nucleotides: TGCAGTGCTGACAGCTACAATGAGCAGTTCTTC. This chain connects TRBV20-1 to TRBJ2-1; tentative D call: TRBD1 (5 bases). Trimming pared 5 bases from V and 3 bases from J, leaving 5 bases between. Per germline, CDR1 DFQATT and CDR2 SNEGSKA (reference sequence). This CDR3 is built from 11 residues.

Ten or more counts support this clonotype. The chain uses TRBV6-1 and TRBJ1-4, with D possibly TRBD1 on 6 matching bases. V dropped 4 bases and J dropped 0 bases, with 18 bases sitting between them. Germline V gene lookup returns CDR1 MNHNS and CDR2 SASEGT. This CDR3 region has 18 residues. CDR3 DNA: TGTGCCAGCAGTGGCGTAGGGGGAGAACCCTCAACTAATGAAAAACTGTTTTTT. It yields the protein CASSGVGGEPSTNEKLFF.

Ten or more counts support this clonotype. The chain recombines TRBV28 with TRBJ1-2; D is ambiguous. The CDR3 is 14 amino acids. V was pared by 3 bases and J by 7 bases, with 15 bases between. The V gene's germline CDR1 is MDHEN and CDR2 SYDVKM. CDR3 sequence: CASSLGFPELGYTF. CDR3 DNA: TGTGCCAGCAGTTTGGGTTTCCCCGAGCTTGGCTACACCTTC.

This clonotype was picked up many times. This chain joins TRBV9 and TRBJ1-5; D not resolved. Trimming took 3 bases from V and 4 from J, leaving 8 bases between them. CDR3 length: 13 amino acids. Germline V gives CDR1 SGDLS, CDR2 YYNGEE. The CDR3 nucleotides read TGTGCCAGCAGCGCCCCTGGGAATCAGCCCCAGCATTTT. Translated, it gives CASSAPGNQPQHF.

This clonotype was recorded many times. The chain carries TRBV11-2 and TRBJ1-1; no reliable D call. The V end lost 3 bases, the J end lost 0 bases, and 5 bases lay between the germline ends. The CDR3 is made up of 13 amino acids. CDR1 SGHAT and CDR2 FQNNGV come from the germline V gene. This chain's CDR3 is CASSFGLNTEAFF. For the CDR3, the DNA is TGTGCCAGCAGCTTCGGTCTGAACACTGAAGCTTTCTTT.

The genes are TRBV20-1 and TRBJ1-3; D might be TRBD1 (6 bases). V was trimmed by 5 bases and J by 8 bases, leaving 19 bases between them. The CDR3 is made up of 14 amino acids. Germline values: CDR1 DFQATT, CDR2 SNEGSKA (reference sequence). DNA of the CDR3: TGCAGTGCTCCCGACTCGACGACAGGAGACACCATATATTTT. Its protein is CSAPDSTTGDTIYF.

This clonotype appeared a few times. The genes are TRBV27 and TRBJ1-2; perhaps TRBD1 as D (6 bases). This CDR3 is 15 amino acids long. The germline V and J ends were trimmed by 5 bases and 3 bases, with 16 bases remaining between them. Germline values: CDR1 MNHEY, CDR2 SMNVEV (reference sequence). CDR3 loop: CASSREWAGDYGYTF. Written as DNA, the CDR3 is TGTGCCAGCAGTCGGGAGTGGGCAGGGGACTATGGCTACACCTTC.

The chain recombines TRBV9 with TRBJ2-1; 14 bases are shared with TRBD2. CDR3 size: 22 residues. V was clipped by 0 bases and J by 0 bases; unmatched bases: 14. Germline values: CDR1 SGDLS, CDR2 YYNGEE. This CDR3 reads CASSVAPGLAGVTTSSYNEQFF. In nucleotides, the CDR3 is TGTGCCAGCAGCGTAGCGCCGGGACTAGCGGGGGTCACGACCAGCTCCTACAATGAGCAGTTCTTC. Using reference TRBV9 and TRBJ2-1 for the parts outside the CDR3, the full variable domain is DSGVTQTPKHLITATGQRVTLRCSPRSGDLSVYWYQQSLDQGLQFLIQYYNGEERAKGNILERFSAQQFPDLHSELNLSSLELGDSALYFCASSVAPGLAGVTTSSYNEQFFGPGTRLTVL.

V usage is TRBV10-3 and J usage is TRBJ2-7; 10 bases agree with TRBD1. Trimming removed 8 bases from V and 6 bases from J; junction bases left unmatched: 7. Germline CDR1 reads ENHRY; CDR2 reads SYGVKD. CDR3 size: 13 residues. The CDR3 sequence is CAIDRDRGGEQYF. DNA for the CDR3: TGTGCCATCGACCGGGACAGGGGAGGCGAGCAGTACTTC.

In regard to this clonotype: A much larger clone is a single base away; this may be a read error. The rearrangement joins TRBV30 to TRBJ1-3; D gene ambiguous. The germline CDR1 and CDR2 sequences are GTSNPN and SVGIG (reference sequence). The CDR3 loop spans 12 amino acids. The CDR3 is CAWSGAGNSIYF. For the CDR3, the DNA is TGTGCCTGGAGTGGGGCCGGAAACTCCATATATTTT.

This clonotype was picked up many times. A junction end diverges from the germline sequence, so it may reflect a read error. The J gene is TRBJ1-1, the V gene TRBV30; D is uncertain. The germline CDR1 and CDR2 sequences are GTSNPN and SVGIG (reference sequence). The CDR3 extends over 12 amino acids. The CDR3 loop is CAGGRGNTETFF. DNA of the CDR3: TGTGCCGGAGGGCGAGGGAACACTGAAACTTTCTTT.

The V gene is TRBV28, the J gene TRBJ2-5; weak D call: TRBD1 (5 bases). Germline lookup yields CDR1 MDHEN and CDR2 SYDVKM. The V and J ends lost 2 bases and 5 bases respectively, with 6 bases between them. This CDR3 has 12 amino acids. The CDR3 sequence: CASSLNRETQYF. The DNA for the CDR3 is TGTGCCAGCAGTTTAAACAGGGAGACCCAGTACTTC.

This clonotype was observed many times. The chain employs TRBV20-1 and TRBJ2-2; D not certain. Per germline, CDR1 DFQATT and CDR2 SNEGSKA (reference sequence). V lost 0 bases and J 4 bases, leaving 12 bases between the germline ends. The CDR3 extends over 15 amino acids. The CDR3 reads CSARDVHLGTGELFF. CDR3 nucleotides: TGCAGTGCTAGAGATGTCCATCTAGGCACCGGGGAGCTGTTTTTT.

In this sample, this clonotype turned up a few times. V is TRBV9 and J is TRBJ1-1; D is unclear. Germline loops: CDR1 SGDLS, CDR2 YYNGEE. CDR3 length equals 13 residues. Trimming took off 4 bases at V and 3 bases at J, with 10 bases between the two ends. For the CDR3, the DNA is TGTGCCAGCAGCAAGAGACTTTACACTGAAGCTTTCTTT. Protein: CASSKRLYTEAFF.

This clonotype was counted ten times or more. The chain couples TRBV4-1 to TRBJ1-2; D ambiguous. The V gene lost 0 bases and the J gene lost 0 bases, with 17 bases spanning the gap. CDR1 MGHRA and CDR2 YSYEKL come from the germline V gene. This CDR3 comprises 18 residues. The CDR3 region is CASSQDPLGDATNYGYTF. The CDR3 nucleotides read TGCGCCAGCAGCCAAGATCCCCTCGGCGACGCTACTAACTATGGCTACACCTTC.

This clonotype came up a few times. The chain carries TRBV12-3 or TRBV12-4 and TRBJ2-2; TRBD2 matches 9 bases. V shed 3 bases, J shed 0 bases, and the junction held 14 bases outside the gene matches. This CDR3 has 20 residues. CDR3 protein: CASSFPDSGGPNANTGELFF. DNA for the CDR3: TGTGCCAGCAGTTTTCCCGATAGCGGGGGCCCAAATGCGAACACCGGGGAGCTGTTTTTT.

This clonotype was seen a handful of times. The chain links TRBV12-3 or TRBV12-4 to TRBJ2-7, with TRBD2 matching 8 bases. The CDR3 runs 17 residues. The V segment lost 0 bases and the J segment 7 bases; nucleotides outside the gene matches: 14. The chain's CDR3 is CASSLAPPRGVMCEQYF. The DNA for the CDR3 is TGTGCCAGCAGTTTAGCCCCTCCGCGGGGGGTTATGTGTGAGCAGTACTTC.